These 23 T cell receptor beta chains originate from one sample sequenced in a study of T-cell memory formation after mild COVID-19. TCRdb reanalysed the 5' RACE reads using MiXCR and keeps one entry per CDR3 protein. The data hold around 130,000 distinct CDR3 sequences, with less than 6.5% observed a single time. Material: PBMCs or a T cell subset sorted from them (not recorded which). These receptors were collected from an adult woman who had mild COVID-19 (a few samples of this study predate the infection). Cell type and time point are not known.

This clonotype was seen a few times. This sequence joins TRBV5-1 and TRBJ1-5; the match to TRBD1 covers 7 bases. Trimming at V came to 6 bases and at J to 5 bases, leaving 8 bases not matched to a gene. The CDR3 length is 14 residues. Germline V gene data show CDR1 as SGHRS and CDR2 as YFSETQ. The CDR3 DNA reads TGCGCCAGCACGACCGGGACAGTCCATCAGCCCCAGCATTTT. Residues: CASTTGTVHQPQHF.

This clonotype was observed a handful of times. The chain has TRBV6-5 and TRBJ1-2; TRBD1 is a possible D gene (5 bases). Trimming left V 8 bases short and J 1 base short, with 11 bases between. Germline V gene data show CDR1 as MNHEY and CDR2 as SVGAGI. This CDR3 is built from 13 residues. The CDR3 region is CASSRDGNYGYTF. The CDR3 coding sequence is TGTGCCAGCTCCCGGGACGGTAACTATGGCTACACCTTC.

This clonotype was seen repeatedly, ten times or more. The CDR3: CASSDSGQGAPRTEAFF. The CDR3 DNA follows: TGTGCCAGCAGTGATTCGGGACAGGGGGCCCCGAGGACTGAAGCTTTCTTT. The chain is built from TRBV25-1 and TRBJ1-1; TRBD1 matches at 12 bases. This CDR3 is built from 17 residues. Germline-derived CDR1 and CDR2 are MGHDK and SYGVNS. With V trimmed by 3 bases and J by 5 bases, 10 bases remained unmatched.

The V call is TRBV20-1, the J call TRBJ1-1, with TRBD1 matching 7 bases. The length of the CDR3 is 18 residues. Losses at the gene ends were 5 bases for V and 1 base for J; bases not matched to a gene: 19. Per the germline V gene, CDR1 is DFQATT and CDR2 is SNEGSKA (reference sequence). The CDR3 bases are TGCAGTGCTTACTCATTACAGGGGAATGGCGGAGGGAACACTGAAGCTTTCTTT. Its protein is CSAYSLQGNGGGNTEAFF.

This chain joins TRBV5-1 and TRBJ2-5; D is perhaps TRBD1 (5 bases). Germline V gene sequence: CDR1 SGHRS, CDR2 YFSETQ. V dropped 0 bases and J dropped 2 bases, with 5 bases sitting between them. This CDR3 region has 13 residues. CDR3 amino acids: CASSLDRQETQYF. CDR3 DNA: TGCGCCAGCAGCTTGGACAGGCAAGAGACCCAGTACTTC.

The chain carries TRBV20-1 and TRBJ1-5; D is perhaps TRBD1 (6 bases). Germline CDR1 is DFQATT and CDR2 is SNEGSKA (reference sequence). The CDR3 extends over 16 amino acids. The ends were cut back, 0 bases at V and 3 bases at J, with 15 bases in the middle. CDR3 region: CSARDGGQGHNQPQHF. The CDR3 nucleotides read TGCAGTGCTAGAGATGGGGGGCAGGGTCACAATCAGCCCCAGCATTTT.

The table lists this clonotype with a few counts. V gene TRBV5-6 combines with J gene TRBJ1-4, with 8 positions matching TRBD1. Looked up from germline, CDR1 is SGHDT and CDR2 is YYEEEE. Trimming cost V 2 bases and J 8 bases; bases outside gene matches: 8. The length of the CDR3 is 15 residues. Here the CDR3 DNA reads TGTGCCAGCAGCTTTCGCCCGGGACAGGACGAAAAACTGTTTTTT. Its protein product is CASSFRPGQDEKLFF.

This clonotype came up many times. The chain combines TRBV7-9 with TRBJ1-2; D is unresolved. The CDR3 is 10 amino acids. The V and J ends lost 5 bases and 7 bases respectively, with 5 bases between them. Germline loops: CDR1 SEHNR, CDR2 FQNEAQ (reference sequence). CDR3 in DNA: TGTGCCAGCAGCCCCTCTGGCTACACCTTC. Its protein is CASSPSGYTF. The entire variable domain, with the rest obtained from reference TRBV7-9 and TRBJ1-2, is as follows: DTGVSQNPRHKITKRGQNVTFRCDPISEHNRLYWYRQTLGQGPEFLTYFQNEAQLEKSRLLSDRFSAERPKGSFSTLEIQRTEQGDSAMYLCASSPSGYTFGSGTRLTVV.

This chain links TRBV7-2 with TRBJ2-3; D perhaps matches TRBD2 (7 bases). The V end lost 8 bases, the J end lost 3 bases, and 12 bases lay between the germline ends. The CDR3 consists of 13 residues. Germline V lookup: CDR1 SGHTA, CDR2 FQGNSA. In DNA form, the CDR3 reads TGTGCCAGCCCACGGGGGGCTACAGATACGCAGTATTTT. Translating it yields CASPRGATDTQYF.

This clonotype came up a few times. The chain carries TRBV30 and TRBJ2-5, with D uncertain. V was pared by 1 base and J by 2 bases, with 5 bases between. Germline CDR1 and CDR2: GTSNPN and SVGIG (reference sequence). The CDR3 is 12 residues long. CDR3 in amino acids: CAWSGLQETQYF. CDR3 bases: TGTGCCTGGAGTGGGCTACAAGAGACCCAGTACTTC. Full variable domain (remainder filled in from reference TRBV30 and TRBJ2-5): SQTIHQWPATLVQPVGSPLSLECTVEGTSNPNLYWYRQAAGRGLQLLFYSVGIGQISSEVPQNLSASRPQDRQFILSSKKLLLSDSGFYLCAWSGLQETQYFGPGTRLLVL.

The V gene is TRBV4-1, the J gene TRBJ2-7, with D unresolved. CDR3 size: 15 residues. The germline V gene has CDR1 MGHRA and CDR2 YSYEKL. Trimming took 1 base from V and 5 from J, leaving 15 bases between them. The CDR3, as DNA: TGCGCCAGCAGCCAAGTAAGGCTTCCTTCCCACGAGCAGTACTTC. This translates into CASSQVRLPSHEQYF.

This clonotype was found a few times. The CDR3, as DNA: TGCGCCAGCAGTCACGATCGGACTAGTCATTATTTT. Its protein is CASSHDRTSHYF. The genes are TRBV5-1 and TRBJ2-3; 7 bases are a match to TRBD2. The CDR3 totals 12 residues. Germline CDR1 is SGHRS and CDR2 is YFSETQ. Losses at the gene ends were 5 bases for V and 15 bases for J; bases not matched to a gene: 12.

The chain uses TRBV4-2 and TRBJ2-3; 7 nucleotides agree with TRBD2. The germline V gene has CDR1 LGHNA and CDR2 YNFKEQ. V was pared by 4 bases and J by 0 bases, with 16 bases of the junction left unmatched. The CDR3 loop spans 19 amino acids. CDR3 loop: CASSRGTQASGTSTDTQYF. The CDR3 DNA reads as TGTGCCAGCAGCCGGGGTACCCAGGCTAGCGGAACTAGCACAGATACGCAGTATTTT.

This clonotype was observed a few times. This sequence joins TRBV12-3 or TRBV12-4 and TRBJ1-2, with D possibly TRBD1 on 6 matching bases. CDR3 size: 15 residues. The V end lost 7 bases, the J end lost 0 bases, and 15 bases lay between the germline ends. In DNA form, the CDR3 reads TGTGCCAGCACCGGACAGCTTACCCCTAACTATGGCTACACCTTC. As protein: CASTGQLTPNYGYTF.

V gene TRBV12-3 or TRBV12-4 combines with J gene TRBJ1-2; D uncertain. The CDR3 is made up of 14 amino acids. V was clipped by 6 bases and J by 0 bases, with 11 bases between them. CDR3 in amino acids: CASRGWSTNYGYTF. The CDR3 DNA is TGTGCCAGCAGGGGCTGGAGCACTAACTATGGCTACACCTTC.

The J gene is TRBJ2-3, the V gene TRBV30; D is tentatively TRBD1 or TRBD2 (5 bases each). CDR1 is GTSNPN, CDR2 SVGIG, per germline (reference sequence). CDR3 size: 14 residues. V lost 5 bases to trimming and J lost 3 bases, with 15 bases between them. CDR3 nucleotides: TGTGCCTGGGGCGACGAGGGGCTGACAGATACGCAGTATTTT. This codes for CAWGDEGLTDTQYF.

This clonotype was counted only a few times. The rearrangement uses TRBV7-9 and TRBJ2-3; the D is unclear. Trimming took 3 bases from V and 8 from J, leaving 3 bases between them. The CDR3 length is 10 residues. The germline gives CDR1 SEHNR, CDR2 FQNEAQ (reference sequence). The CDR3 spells CASSLGTQYF. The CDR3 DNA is TGTGCCAGCAGCTTGGGTACGCAGTATTTT.

DNA of the CDR3: TGTGCCAGCAGCTCCGAAGGGTGGCCGAACAATGAGCAGTTCTTC. Amino acids: CASSSEGWPNNEQFF. The chain employs TRBV7-3 and TRBJ2-1; D gene uncertain. The length of the CDR3 is 15 residues. V was cut by 4 bases and J by 5 bases, with 15 bases left in between. CDR1 and CDR2 from the germline V gene are SGHTA and FQGTGA. The variable domain in full, with the rest retrieved from reference TRBV7-3 and TRBJ2-1, is GAGVSQTPSNKVTEKGKYVELRCDPISGHTALYWYRQSLGQGPEFLIYFQGTGAADDSGLPNDRFFAVRPEGSVSTLKIQRTERGDSAVYLCASSSEGWPNNEQFFGPGTRLTVL.

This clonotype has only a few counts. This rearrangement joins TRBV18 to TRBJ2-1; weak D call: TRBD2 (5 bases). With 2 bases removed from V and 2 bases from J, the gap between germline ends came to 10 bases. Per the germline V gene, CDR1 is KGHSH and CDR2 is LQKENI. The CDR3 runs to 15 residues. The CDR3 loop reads CASSPSQEAYNEQFF. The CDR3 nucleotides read TGTGCCAGCTCACCATCCCAGGAGGCCTACAATGAGCAGTTCTTC.

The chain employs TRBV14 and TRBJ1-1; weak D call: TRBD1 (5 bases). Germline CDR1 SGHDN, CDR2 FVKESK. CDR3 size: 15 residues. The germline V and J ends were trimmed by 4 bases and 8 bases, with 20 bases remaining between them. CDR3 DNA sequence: TGTGCCAGCAGCCCTACCTGGGGTGGGGCCCCCGAAGCTTTCTTT. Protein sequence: CASSPTWGGAPEAFF.

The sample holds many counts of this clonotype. In nucleotides, the CDR3 is TGCAGCGTGCGCGGGACAGGGTATGGAAACACCATATATTTT. Protein sequence: CSVRGTGYGNTIYF. The chain has TRBV29-1 and TRBJ1-3; 9 bases are a match to TRBD1. V dropped 6 bases and J dropped 3; count of bases not matched to a gene: 6. CDR1 is SQVTM and CDR2 is ANQGSEA in the germline V gene. The CDR3 extends over 14 amino acids. Drawing the rest from reference TRBV29-1 and TRBJ1-3, the complete variable domain is SAVISQKPSRDICQRGTSLTIQCQVDSQVTMMFWYRQQPGQSLTLIATANQGSEATYESGFVIDKFPISRPNLTFSTLTVSNMSPEDSSIYLCSVRGTGYGNTIYFGEGSWLTVV.

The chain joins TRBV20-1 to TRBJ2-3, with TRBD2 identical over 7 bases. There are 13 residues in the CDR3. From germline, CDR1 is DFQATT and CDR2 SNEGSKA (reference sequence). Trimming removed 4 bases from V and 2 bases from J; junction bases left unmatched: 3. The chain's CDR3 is CSAKGLYTDTQYF. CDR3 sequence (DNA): TGCAGTGCTAAGGGACTATACACAGATACGCAGTATTTT.

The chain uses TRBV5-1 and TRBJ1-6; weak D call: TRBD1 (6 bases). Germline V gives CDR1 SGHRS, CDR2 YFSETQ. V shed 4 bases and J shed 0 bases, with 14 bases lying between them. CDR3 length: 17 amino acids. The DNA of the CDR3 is TGCGCCAGCAGCCGACAGGAGTCGAGCTCCTATAATTCACCCCTCCACTTT. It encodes CASSRQESSSYNSPLHF.